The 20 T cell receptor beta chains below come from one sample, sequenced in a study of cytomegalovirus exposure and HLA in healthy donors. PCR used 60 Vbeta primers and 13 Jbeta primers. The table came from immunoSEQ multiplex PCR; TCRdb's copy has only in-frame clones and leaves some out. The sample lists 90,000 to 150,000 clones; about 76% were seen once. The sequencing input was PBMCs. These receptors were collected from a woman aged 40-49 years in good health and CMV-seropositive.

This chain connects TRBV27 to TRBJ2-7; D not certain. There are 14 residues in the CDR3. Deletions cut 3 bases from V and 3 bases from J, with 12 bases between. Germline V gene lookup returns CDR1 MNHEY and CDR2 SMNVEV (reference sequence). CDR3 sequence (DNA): TGTGCCAGCAGTTTCTGGGCAGGAAACTACGAGCAGTACTTC. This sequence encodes CASSFWAGNYEQYF.

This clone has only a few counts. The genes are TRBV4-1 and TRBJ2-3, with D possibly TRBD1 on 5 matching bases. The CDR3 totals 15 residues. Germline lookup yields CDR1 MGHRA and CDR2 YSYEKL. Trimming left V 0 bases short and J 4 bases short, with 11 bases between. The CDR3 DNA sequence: TGCGCCAGCAGCCAAGATAAGGAACAGGCAGATACGCAGTATTTT. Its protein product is CASSQDKEQADTQYF.

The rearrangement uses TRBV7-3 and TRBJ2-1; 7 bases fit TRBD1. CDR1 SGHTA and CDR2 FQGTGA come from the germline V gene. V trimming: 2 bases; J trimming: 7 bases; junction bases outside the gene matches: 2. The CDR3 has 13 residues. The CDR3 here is CASSLDRENEQFF. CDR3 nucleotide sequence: TGTGCCAGCAGCTTAGACAGGGAAAATGAGCAGTTCTTC. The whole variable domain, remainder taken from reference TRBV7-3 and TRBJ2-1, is GAGVSQTPSNKVTEKGKYVELRCDPISGHTALYWYRQSLGQGPEFLIYFQGTGAADDSGLPNDRFFAVRPEGSVSTLKIQRTERGDSAVYLCASSLDRENEQFFGPGTRLTVL.

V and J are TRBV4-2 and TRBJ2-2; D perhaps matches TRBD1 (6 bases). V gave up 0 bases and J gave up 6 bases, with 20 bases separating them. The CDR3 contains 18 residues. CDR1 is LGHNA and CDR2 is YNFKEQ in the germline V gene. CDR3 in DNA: TGTGCCAGCAGCCAAGATGAGTTACAGGGTATCTCTCCCGGGGAGCTGTTTTTT. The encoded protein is CASSQDELQGISPGELFF.

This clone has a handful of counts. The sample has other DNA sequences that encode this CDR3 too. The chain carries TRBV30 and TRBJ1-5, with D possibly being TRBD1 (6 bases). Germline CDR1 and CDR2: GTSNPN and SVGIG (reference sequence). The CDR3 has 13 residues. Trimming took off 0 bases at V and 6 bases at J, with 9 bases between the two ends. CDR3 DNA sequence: TGTGCCTGGAGTGTACAGGGCGGTCAGCCCCAGCATTTT. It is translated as CAWSVQGGQPQHF.

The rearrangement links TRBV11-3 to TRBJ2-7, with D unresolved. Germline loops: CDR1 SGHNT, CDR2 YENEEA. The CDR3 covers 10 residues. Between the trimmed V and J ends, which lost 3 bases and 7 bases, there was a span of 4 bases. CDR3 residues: CASSFSEQYF. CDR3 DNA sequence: TGTGCCAGCAGCTTTAGTGAGCAGTACTTC.

CDR3 DNA sequence: TGTGCCTGGAGTATCCAAAGACAGGGAAACACTGAAGCTTTCTTT. It codes for CAWSIQRQGNTEAFF. The chain joins TRBV30 to TRBJ1-1; 7 bases agree with TRBD1. With V trimmed by 2 bases and J by 2 bases, 8 bases remained unmatched. Per germline, CDR1 GTSNPN and CDR2 SVGIG (reference sequence). The CDR3 length is 15 residues.

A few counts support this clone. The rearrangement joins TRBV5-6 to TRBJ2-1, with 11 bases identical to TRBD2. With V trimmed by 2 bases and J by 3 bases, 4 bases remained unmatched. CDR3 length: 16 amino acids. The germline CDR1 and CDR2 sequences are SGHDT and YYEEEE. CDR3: CASSFTTSGVYNEQFF. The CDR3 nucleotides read TGTGCCAGCAGCTTTACGACTAGCGGGGTCTACAATGAGCAGTTCTTC.

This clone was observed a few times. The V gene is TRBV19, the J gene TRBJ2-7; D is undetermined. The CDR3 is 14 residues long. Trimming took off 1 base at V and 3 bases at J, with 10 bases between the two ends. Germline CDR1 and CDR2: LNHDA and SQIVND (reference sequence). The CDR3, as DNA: TGTGCCAGTAGTATAGGCCCAGGTGTCTACGAGCAGTACTTC. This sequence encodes CASSIGPGVYEQYF.

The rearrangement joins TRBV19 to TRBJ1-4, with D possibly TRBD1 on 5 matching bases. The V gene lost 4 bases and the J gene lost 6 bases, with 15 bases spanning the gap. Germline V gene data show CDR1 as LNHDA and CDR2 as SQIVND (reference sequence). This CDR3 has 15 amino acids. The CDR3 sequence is CASSTPNGGDEKLFF. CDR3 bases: TGTGCCAGTAGTACCCCGAACGGGGGGGATGAAAAACTGTTTTTT.

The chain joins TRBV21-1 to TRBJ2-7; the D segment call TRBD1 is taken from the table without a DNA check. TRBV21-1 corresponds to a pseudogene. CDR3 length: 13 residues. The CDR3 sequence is CAIPGEQTYEQYF. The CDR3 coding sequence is TGTGCTATCCCAGGGGAACAGACCTACGAGCAGTACTTC.

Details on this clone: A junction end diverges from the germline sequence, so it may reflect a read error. CDR3 residues: CASSVGQQGTQYF. The CDR3 DNA is TGTGCCAGCAGTGTGGGACAGCAAGGGACCCAGTACTTC. The chain couples TRBV6-1 to TRBJ2-5, with 7 bases lining up with TRBD1. CDR3 length: 13 residues. CDR1 and CDR2 from the germline V gene are MNHNS and SASEGT.

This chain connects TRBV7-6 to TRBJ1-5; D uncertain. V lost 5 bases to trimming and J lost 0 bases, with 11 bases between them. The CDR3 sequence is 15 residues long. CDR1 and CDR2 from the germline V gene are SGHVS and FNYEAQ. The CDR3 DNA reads TGTGCCAGCAGCCGAACGACTGATAGCAATCAGCCCCAGCATTTT. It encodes CASSRTTDSNQPQHF. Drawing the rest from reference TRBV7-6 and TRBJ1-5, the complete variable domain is GAGVSQSPRYKVTKRGQDVALRCDPISGHVSLYWYRQALGQGPEFLTYFNYEAQQDKSGLPNDRFSAERPEGSISTLTIQRTEQRDSAMYRCASSRTTDSNQPQHFGDGTRLSIL.

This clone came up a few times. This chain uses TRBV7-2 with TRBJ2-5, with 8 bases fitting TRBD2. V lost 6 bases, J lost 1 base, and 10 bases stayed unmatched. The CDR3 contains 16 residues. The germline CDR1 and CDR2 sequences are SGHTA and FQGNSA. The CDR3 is CASRSQTGTSQETQYF. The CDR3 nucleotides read TGTGCCAGCAGATCCCAAACCGGGACTAGCCAAGAGACCCAGTACTTC.

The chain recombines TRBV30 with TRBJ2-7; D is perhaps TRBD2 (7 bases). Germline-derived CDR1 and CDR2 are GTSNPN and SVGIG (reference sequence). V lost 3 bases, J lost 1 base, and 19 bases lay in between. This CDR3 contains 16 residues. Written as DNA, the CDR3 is TGTGCCTGGAGGTGGGGGTGGGGGGGCCCTTCCTACGAGCAGTACTTC. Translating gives CAWRWGWGGPSYEQYF. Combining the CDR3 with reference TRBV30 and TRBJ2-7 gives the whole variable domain SQTIHQWPATLVQPVGSPLSLECTVEGTSNPNLYWYRQAAGRGLQLLFYSVGIGQISSEVPQNLSASRPQDRQFILSSKKLLLSDSGFYLCAWRWGWGGPSYEQYFGPGTRLTVT.

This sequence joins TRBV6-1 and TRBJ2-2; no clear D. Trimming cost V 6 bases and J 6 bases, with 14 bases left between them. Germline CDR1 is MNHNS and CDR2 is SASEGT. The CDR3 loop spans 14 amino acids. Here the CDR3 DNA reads TGTGCCAGCAGCCGAGTTATCTACGCCGGGGAGCTGTTTTTT. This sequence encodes CASSRVIYAGELFF.

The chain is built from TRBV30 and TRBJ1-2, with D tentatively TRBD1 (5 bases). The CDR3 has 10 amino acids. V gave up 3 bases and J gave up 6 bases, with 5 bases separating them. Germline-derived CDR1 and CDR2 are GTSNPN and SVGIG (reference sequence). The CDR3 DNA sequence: TGTGCCTGGAGAGGGGATGGCTACACCTTC. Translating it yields CAWRGDGYTF.

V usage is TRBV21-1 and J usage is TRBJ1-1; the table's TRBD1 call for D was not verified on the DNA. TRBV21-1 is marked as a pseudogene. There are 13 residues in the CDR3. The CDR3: CASSKNPDSEAFF. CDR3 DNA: TGTGCCAGCAGCAAAAATCCCGACAGTGAAGCTTTCTTT.

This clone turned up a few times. The chain's CDR3 is CASSWTGEQPQHF. The CDR3 DNA is TGTGCCAGCAGCTGGACAGGGGAACAGCCCCAGCATTTT. The chain carries TRBV7-2 and TRBJ1-5; 9 bases agree with TRBD1. Germline CDR1 reads SGHTA; CDR2 reads FQGNSA. The CDR3 has 13 residues. Trimming at V came to 4 bases and at J to 7 bases, leaving 2 bases not matched to a gene.

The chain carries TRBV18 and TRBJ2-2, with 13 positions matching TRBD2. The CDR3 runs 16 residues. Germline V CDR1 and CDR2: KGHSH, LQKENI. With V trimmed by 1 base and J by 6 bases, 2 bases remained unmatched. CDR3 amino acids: CASSPRLAGGPGELFF. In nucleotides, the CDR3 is TGTGCCAGCTCACCACGACTAGCGGGGGGCCCCGGGGAGCTGTTTTTT.